This T cell receptor (beta chain) was sequenced in a study of shared clonotypes between healthy human individuals (dated by TCRdb to the early 2020s). In the study overall: A few men and a couple of women, aged 18 to 49 years, made up the cohort. Per donor, three plates each were used for CD4 naive and CD4 memory, two for CD8 naive, and one for CD8 memory. Blood TCR repertoires of roughly 5 healthy adults were deeply sequenced to estimate repertoire size and the extent of clonotype sharing between individuals. To increase sequencing depth and limit assay-specific biases, TCR repertoire library preparation and sequencing were carried out by different laboratories using diverse techniques. Each donor's leukapheresis produced roughly between about 0.9 and 9.5 billion PBMCs. Paper-wide results and their limitations: Pairwise subsampling indicated that sequencing depth was expected to affect the degree of clonotype sharing among donors. Incomplete sequencing was indicated by rarefaction of sorted-subset datasets, despite the large sequencing depth. Estimated clonotype richness was generally larger for naive than for memory subsets. Because the study included a small number of donors, the genetic and exposure-history diversity represented was limited. Clonotypes shared by all four sorted-subset donors showed higher generation probabilities than non-shared clonotypes. Sampling was restricted to blood, and TCR repertoires in tissue are likely to differ from TCR repertoires in blood. Across four donors, around 5% of naive CD4, approximately 3.5% of naive CD8, about 2.3% of memory CD4, and 0.4% to 0.45% of memory CD8 clonotypes were shared.

The donors were healthy, HIV-negative adults who had no recently reported acute infections or vaccinations. Only Caucasian adults living in Nashville, Tennessee, USA were represented among the donors. CD8 memory samples consisted of magnetically selected CD45RO+ cells combined with CCR7-negative CD45RA+ effector memory (TemRA) cells. After blood collection by leukapheresis, PBMCs were isolated using Ficoll-Histopaque density gradient centrifugation and then cryopreserved in the vapor phase of liquid nitrogen. Analytical flow cytometry was used to check the purity and quantity of every magnetically sorted T cell population. From each sorted fraction, genomic DNA was isolated and quantified by UV absorbance on a Nanodrop 2000c. Trimming removed 6 bases from V and 3 bases from J, leaving 9 bases between the germline ends. From the germline V gene (reference sequence), CDR1 is LNHDA and CDR2 is SQIVND. The CDR3 spans 12 residues, from the cysteine through the phenylalanine. The read is trimmed to its CDR3 DNA, 36 bases read in frame from base 1.

Remarks on this clone: The antigen it recognizes is unknown. No quality values exist for individual bases; no much larger clone is one base distant. The sample contains more than one DNA sequence encoding this CDR3.

TCR CDR3 regions were amplified from genomic DNA by multiplex PCR using the deep immunoSEQ assay. For each cell subset, the extracted genomic DNA was distributed evenly across all wells of several immunoSEQ 96-well plates, and each plate served as one replicate. Each replicate PCR for sorted subsets received around 200 ng genomic DNA, equal to about 30,000 T cell genomes. The purified libraries were quantified using a Qubit 3.0 fluorometer, sized with a Bioanalyzer 2100, and then quantified again using the KAPA Library Quantification kit. Every immunoSEQ 96-well plate was sequenced on a dedicated single-read 150-cycle Illumina NextSeq 550 flow cell. Per the authors' processing: Because the immunoSEQ output held only junctional sequences and lacked quality scores, the filtering could not match the filtering applied to full-length reads. To assign V/J genes and CDR3, sequences were annotated using PyIR, a Python wrapper for IgBLAST v1.9, with IMGT germline references. Reads with weak V/J assignments (E-value above 1e-6), missing CDR3, stop codons, out-of-frame junctions, or ambiguous translated residues were removed. V3J clonotypes were defined as sequences sharing an identical inferred V gene, J gene, and CDR3 amino acid sequence. The percentage overlap between two repertoires was calculated by dividing the number of shared unique clonotypes by the size of the smaller repertoire. RTK rarefaction, the Chao1 estimator, and Recon v2.1 estimates of unobserved clonotypes were used to assess repertoire richness. Generation probabilities were computed with OLGA for all TCRbeta clonotypes obtained by the gDNA method from four donors. This immuneACCESS table, as held by TCRdb, lists in-frame sequences with V and J called but not all clones. Of the missing ones, under half trace to an unresolved V gene in checked studies; the others have no known cause. The V and J calls and clone size are taken from that table; D and trimming were inferred from the DNA. Present in this sample are 550,000 to 800,000 clones, about nine tenths of which were seen just once. Less than 40% of the sample is held by the ten biggest clonotypes.

The rearranged chain carries TRBV19 and TRBJ2-7; TRBD1 is a weak D gene call, 6 bases matching. The clonotype originates from a man aged 18-30 years in good health. Some clones in this sample may be carry-over from other donors' samples. The sample was memory CD8+ T cells from PBMCs. The meaning of the sample's cell subset or site label: CD45RO+ cells pooled with CCR7-negative TemRA cells. The sequence in DNA is TGTGCCAGTAGCGGACAGAGCTACGAGCAGTACTTC. Its product reads: CASSGQSYEQYF.